This TCR beta chain was observed in a study of T cell responses to AZD1222 COVID-19 vaccine. CDR3 length equals 15 residues. Germline V CDR1 and CDR2: ENHRY, SYGVKD. The ends were cut back, 1 base at V and 3 bases at J, with 12 bases in the middle. Data came from immunoSEQ multiplex PCR; TCRdb stores just in-frame clones and leaves some out. Of tens of thousands of clones in the sample, 70% to 90% were seen once. The source is an adult who received the AZD1222 COVID-19 vaccine. The sequences come from peripheral blood, collected 28 days after the second AZD1222 dose. The chain joins TRBV10-3 to TRBJ1-2; D perhaps matches TRBD1 (6 bases). The DNA for the CDR3 is TGTGCCATCAGTGAGTTTGCAGGGGTGGACTATGGCTACACCTTC. Translation gives CAISEFAGVDYGYTF.